The entry below describes one T cell receptor beta chain. The entry originates in a study of blood T cell repertoires in COVID-19. Study as a whole: COVID-19 samples from acute and convalescent phases originated in the United States, Italy and Spain. From T cells, B-cell-depleted T cells, or PBMCs came the material, which was cDNA or gDNA.

The CDR3 has 14 amino acids. Germline V CDR1 and CDR2: KGHSH, LQKENI. V shed 3 bases and J shed 7 bases, with 15 bases lying between them. Under the authors' procedure: For nucleated cells, counts were estimated from reference gene primer amplification. TCRdb keeps only in-frame clones here, not all; method: immunoSEQ multiplex PCR. That table gives V, J and clone size, and the DNA gave D and trimming. This sample carries more than 200,000 clones, over 75% of them seen once, and the ten largest clones take about 4%. Living in 20 to 30 US areas, the participants were between roughly 18 and 89 years of age.

The sample consisted of PBMCs or T cells enriched from blood (not recorded which). This clonotype was obtained from a man aged 25 to 40 with acute COVID-19. This sequence joins TRBV18 and TRBJ1-2; possibly TRBD1 for D (5 bases). This CDR3 is CASSPELVRAGYTF. CDR3 coding DNA: TGTGCCAGCTCACCTGAGTTAGTCAGGGCTGGCTACACCTTC.